This T cell receptor (beta chain) was captured in a study of cytomegalovirus exposure and HLA in healthy donors. Study background: HLA-typed donors were the source of 83 million or so unique TCRs held in an early data release.

Points from the study as a whole: Reports showed the classifier diagnosing cytomegalovirus status with high specificity and sensitivity. Previously analyzed data showed that most TCR beta V segments were productive at a frequency of about 87% or about 30%.

The CDR3 extends over 13 amino acids. Trimming took off 1 base at V and 8 bases at J, with 12 bases between the two ends. Germline loops: CDR1 SGHRS, CDR2 YFSETQ. The PCR ran on 60 Vbeta and 13 Jbeta primers. Method: immunoSEQ multiplex PCR; TCRdb's copy keeps in-frame clones and lacks some. The data hold nearly 70,000 clones, with about 73% observed a single time. To note about this clone: Antigen: not known.

The TCR was taken from a woman aged 55-69 years in good health and CMV-seropositive. V is TRBV5-1 and J is TRBJ1-2, with no clear D. Sequencing was done on a sample of PBMCs. The CDR3 sequence is CASSLLLISGYTF. CDR3 sequence (DNA): TGCGCCAGCAGCTTGTTACTAATTAGCGGCTACACCTTC.